This TCR beta chain was captured by sequencing in a study of blood T cell repertoires in COVID-19. Study background: The United States, Italy and Spain were the sources of the acute and convalescent COVID-19 samples. The analysed material was cDNA or gDNA that came from T cells, B-cell-depleted T cells, or PBMCs.

The CDR3 has 15 amino acids. The V segment lost 0 bases and the J segment 8 bases; nucleotides outside the gene matches: 6. From germline, CDR1 is SQVTM and CDR2 ANQGSEA. Original methodology: Researchers report that nucleated cell counts were estimated from reference gene primer amplification. TCRdb keeps only in-frame clones here, not all; method: immunoSEQ multiplex PCR. The D gene and trimming were derived from the DNA, and the V and J assignments and clone size from that table. The data hold about 140,000 clones, with 65% to 80% observed a single time. This sequence was found in a man aged 60-69 years with acute or convalescent COVID-19. Sequenced input: peripheral blood. The chain employs TRBV29-1 and TRBJ2-1; 11 bases line up with TRBD2. The CDR3 loop reads CSVEELAGVEYEQFF. CDR3 in DNA: TGCAGCGTTGAAGAACTAGCGGGAGTAGAATATGAGCAGTTCTTC.